A single TCR beta chain is shown here with its context. Its antigen remains unknown. The sample belongs to a study of cytomegalovirus exposure and HLA in healthy donors. Overall study results and limits: Analysis was carried out at a later point, and it linked a missense DCLRE1C variant to TCR beta V- and J-gene trimming.

PCR employed 60 Vbeta and 13 Jbeta primers. Measured with immunoSEQ multiplex PCR; TCRdb has only the in-frame clones, and not every one. This sample has about 150,000 clones, with roughly 78% found just once. This TCR was recovered from a man aged 40-49 years in good health and CMV-seropositive. Sequenced sample: PBMCs.

CDR3 nucleotide sequence: TGTGCCAGTGGACTAGCGGGAAGTAATGAGCAGTTCTTC. This translates into CASGLAGSNEQFF. The chain joins TRBV19 to TRBJ2-1; 12 bases agree with TRBD2. The length of the CDR3 is 13 residues. The trim removed 8 bases at V and 7 bases at J, leaving 3 bases unmatched. From germline, CDR1 is LNHDA and CDR2 SQIVND (reference sequence).